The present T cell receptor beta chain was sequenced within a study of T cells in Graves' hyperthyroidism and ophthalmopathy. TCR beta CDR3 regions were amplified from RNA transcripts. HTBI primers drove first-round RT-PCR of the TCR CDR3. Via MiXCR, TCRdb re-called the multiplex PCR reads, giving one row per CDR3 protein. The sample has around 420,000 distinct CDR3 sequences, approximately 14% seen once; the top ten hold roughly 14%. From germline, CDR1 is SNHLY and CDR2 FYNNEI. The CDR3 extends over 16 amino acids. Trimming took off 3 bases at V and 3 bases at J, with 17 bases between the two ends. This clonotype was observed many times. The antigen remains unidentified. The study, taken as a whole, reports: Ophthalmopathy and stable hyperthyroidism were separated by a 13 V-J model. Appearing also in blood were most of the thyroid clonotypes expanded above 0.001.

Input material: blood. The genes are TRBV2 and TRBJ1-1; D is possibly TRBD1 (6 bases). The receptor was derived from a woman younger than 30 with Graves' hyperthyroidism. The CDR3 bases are TGTGCCAGCAGTGATCTTCACGGGGGGCGGGACACTGAAGCTTTCTTT. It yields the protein CASSDLHGGRDTEAFF.